The 30 T cell receptor beta chains given below trace back to one sample, sequenced in a study of cytomegalovirus exposure and HLA in healthy donors. The PCR had 60 Vbeta and 13 Jbeta primers. The protocol was immunoSEQ multiplex PCR, while the TCRdb copy is restricted to in-frame clones and leaves out a portion. The table has about 180,000 clones, around 77% seen once. Sequencing input: PBMCs. These TCRs come from a man in his sixties in good health and CMV-seronegative.

The genes are TRBV19 and TRBJ2-2, with 8 bases aligning to TRBD1. CDR1 and CDR2 from the germline V gene are LNHDA and SQIVND (reference sequence). J gave up 5 bases and V 4 bases, and 12 bases lay outside the gene matches. The CDR3 has 17 amino acids. The CDR3 sequence is CASSNAGPGQGTGELFF. DNA of the CDR3: TGTGCCAGTAGTAATGCGGGCCCAGGACAGGGTACCGGGGAGCTGTTTTTT.

V usage is TRBV5-4 and J usage is TRBJ1-1, with TRBD1 matching 8 bases. The junction had 7 bases not matched to a gene; V was cut back by 0 bases and J by 6 bases. CDR3 length equals 15 residues. Germline V CDR1 and CDR2: SGHNT, YYREEE (reference sequence). For the CDR3, the DNA is TGTGCCAGCAGCTTGGACATAGACAGGGGCTCTGAAGCTTTCTTT. Amino acid sequence: CASSLDIDRGSEAFF.

This chain links TRBV30 with TRBJ1-3; D gene unclear. The CDR3 sequence is 14 residues long. The germline gives CDR1 GTSNPN, CDR2 SVGIG (reference sequence). The V end lost 5 bases, the J end lost 1 base, and 12 bases lay between the germline ends. CDR3 coding DNA: TGTGCCTGGGTCCGGCGGCGGTCTGGAAACACCATATATTTT. Amino acids: CAWVRRRSGNTIYF.

This chain uses TRBV29-1 with TRBJ2-7, with D perhaps TRBD1 (5 bases). Trimming took 3 bases from V and 6 from J, leaving 18 bases between them. In germline, CDR1 is SQVTM, CDR2 ANQGSEA. CDR3 size: 14 residues. CDR3 nucleotide sequence: TGCAGCGTTGAGGGGCAGGGTTCTTTCTCCGAGCAGTACTTC. Its protein is CSVEGQGSFSEQYF.

The gene calls are TRBV28 and TRBJ1-2; 8 nucleotides line up with TRBD1. Germline CDR1 and CDR2: MDHEN and SYDVKM. V was clipped by 3 bases and J by 4 bases; unmatched bases: 7. CDR3 size: 15 residues. The CDR3 sequence is CASSLEHTGGYGYTF. The CDR3 region has the DNA TGTGCCAGCAGTTTGGAACACACAGGGGGCTATGGCTACACCTTC.

The V gene is TRBV12-5, the J gene TRBJ2-2, with 13 positions matching TRBD2. Trimming at V came to 1 base and at J to 15 bases, leaving 8 bases not matched to a gene. The germline V gene encodes CDR1 LGHNT and CDR2 FRNRAP. The CDR3 runs 15 residues. CDR3 amino acids: CASGLAPGLAGLVFF. CDR3 sequence (DNA): TGTGCTAGTGGTTTGGCCCCGGGACTAGCGGGGTTGGTGTTTTTT.

This sequence joins TRBV19 and TRBJ1-5, with D perhaps matching TRBD1 (5 bases). CDR1 and CDR2 from the germline V gene are LNHDA and SQIVND (reference sequence). V lost 11 bases and J lost 3, with 14 bases in between. The CDR3 has 13 residues. The CDR3 DNA reads as TGTGCCGCTCAGGACAACACCAATCAGCCCCAGCATTTT. Its translation: CAAQDNTNQPQHF.

The V gene is TRBV7-9, the J gene TRBJ1-2, with D maybe TRBD1 (6 bases). CDR3 size: 15 residues. Trimming stripped 7 bases from V and 4 bases from J, with 19 bases between. Germline CDR1 reads SEHNR; CDR2 reads FQNEAQ (reference sequence). The CDR3 sequence: CASNPSGGAAYGYTF. The DNA for the CDR3 is TGTGCCAGCAACCCCTCGGGGGGGGCGGCCTATGGCTACACCTTC.

The V gene is TRBV19, the J gene TRBJ1-2; D might be TRBD1 (5 bases). The CDR3 consists of 16 residues. Trimming pared 3 bases from V and 3 bases from J, leaving 17 bases between. Germline lookup yields CDR1 LNHDA and CDR2 SQIVND (reference sequence). The CDR3 is CASSIATDFLDYGYTF. CDR3 coding DNA: TGTGCCAGTAGTATCGCGACAGACTTTCTTGACTATGGCTACACCTTC. The entire variable domain, with the rest obtained from reference TRBV19 and TRBJ1-2, is as follows: DGGITQSPKYLFRKEGQNVTLSCEQNLNHDAMYWYRQDPGQGLRLIYYSQIVNDFQKGDIAEGYSVSREKKESFPLTVTSAQKNPTAFYLCASSIATDFLDYGYTFGSGTRLTVV.

This clone was counted a single time. The rearrangement links TRBV5-1 to TRBJ1-3; possible D gene TRBD1, 6 bases. The CDR3 length is 17 residues. With 0 bases removed from V and 0 bases from J, the gap between germline ends came to 13 bases. Germline loops: CDR1 SGHRS, CDR2 YFSETQ. In nucleotides, the CDR3 is TGCGCCAGCAGCTTGGTGGGGACAACGAGCTCTGGAAACACCATATATTTT. Translating gives CASSLVGTTSSGNTIYF. Full variable domain (missing parts from reference TRBV5-1 and TRBJ1-3): KAGVTQTPRYLIKTRGQQVTLSCSPISGHRSVSWYQQTPGQGLQFLFEYFSETQRNKGNFPGRFSGRQFSNSRSEMNVSTLELGDSALYLCASSLVGTTSSGNTIYFGEGSWLTVV.

The gene calls are TRBV18 and TRBJ2-1; tentatively, D is TRBD1 (6 bases). There are 13 residues in the CDR3. Germline V CDR1 and CDR2: KGHSH, LQKENI. Trimming shortened V by 3 bases and J by 7 bases, and 10 bases separated the two germline ends. The CDR3 sequence: CASSPSGVNEQFF. Written as DNA, the CDR3 is TGTGCCAGCTCACCTTCAGGGGTAAATGAGCAGTTCTTC. Using reference TRBV18 and TRBJ2-1 for the parts outside the CDR3, the full variable domain is NAGVMQNPRHLVRRRGQEARLRCSPMKGHSHVYWYRQLPEEGLKFMVYLQKENIIDESGMPKERFSAEFPKEGPSILRIQQVVRGDSAAYFCASSPSGVNEQFFGPGTRLTVL.

The chain uses TRBV19 and TRBJ1-1, with D tentatively TRBD1 (5 bases). V was trimmed by 6 bases and J by 1 base, leaving 9 bases between them. The germline V gene encodes CDR1 LNHDA and CDR2 SQIVND (reference sequence). The CDR3 contains 13 residues. DNA for the CDR3: TGTGCCAGTAGACTTACAGGGAACACTGAAGCTTTCTTT. Residues: CASRLTGNTEAFF.

The chain couples TRBV11-1 to TRBJ2-4; TRBD2 might be the D (6 bases). V gave up 5 bases and J gave up 1 base, with 9 bases separating them. The germline V gene has CDR1 SGHAT and CDR2 FQDESV (reference sequence). The CDR3 length is 14 residues. DNA for the CDR3: TGTGCCAGCAGCCCCCGGGGGGCCAAAAACATTCAGTACTTC. It specifies CASSPRGAKNIQYF.

The V gene is TRBV5-1, the J gene TRBJ2-3; 8 nucleotides line up with TRBD2. The V gene's germline CDR1 is SGHRS and CDR2 YFSETQ. Trimming removed 7 bases from V and 4 bases from J; junction bases left unmatched: 11. The CDR3 sequence is 15 residues long. The CDR3 sequence: CASSTGGPSADTQYF. The CDR3 DNA follows: TGCGCCAGCTCCACGGGGGGGCCGAGCGCAGATACGCAGTATTTT.

This clone was counted only a few times. V gene TRBV29-1 combines with J gene TRBJ2-7; the D gene is possibly TRBD1 (5 bases). Germline V gives CDR1 SQVTM, CDR2 ANQGSEA. This CDR3 has 13 amino acids. V lost 3 bases, J lost 6 bases, and 15 bases lay in between. The CDR3 region has the DNA TGCAGCGTTGAGCGGCAGGGCTCCAGCGAGCAGTACTTC. Protein: CSVERQGSSEQYF.

The V gene is TRBV25-1, the J gene TRBJ2-3; 7 nucleotides line up with TRBD2. CDR3 length: 14 residues. Germline V gene sequence: CDR1 MGHDK, CDR2 SYGVNS. The V and J ends lost 5 bases and 0 bases, in that order; junction bases with no gene match: 2. CDR3 sequence: CASSRAGSTDTQYF. In nucleotides, the CDR3 is TGTGCCAGCAGTCGAGCGGGAAGCACAGATACGCAGTATTTT.

The chain links TRBV5-1 to TRBJ2-3; TRBD2 aligns across 8 bases. The V segment lost 0 bases and the J segment 0 bases; nucleotides outside the gene matches: 3. The CDR3 length is 16 residues. Germline V gives CDR1 SGHRS, CDR2 YFSETQ. The CDR3 bases are TGCGCCAGCAGCTTGGTCACTAGCGGAAGCACAGATACGCAGTATTTT. This encodes CASSLVTSGSTDTQYF.

The V call is TRBV19, the J call TRBJ2-1; weak D call: TRBD2 (5 bases). Trimming took off 3 bases at V and 8 bases at J, with 11 bases between the two ends. Germline CDR1 LNHDA, CDR2 SQIVND (reference sequence). This CDR3 is 13 amino acids long. In DNA form, the CDR3 reads TGTGCCAGTAGTATTGATCTAGCCCATGAGCAGTTCTTC. This gives the protein CASSIDLAHEQFF.

This clone appeared a single time. The chain combines TRBV28 with TRBJ1-5; D is perhaps TRBD1 (6 bases). Germline-derived CDR1 and CDR2 are MDHEN and SYDVKM. The V end was cut by 5 bases, the J end by 5 bases, with 13 bases between. This CDR3 region has 14 residues. CDR3 DNA: TGTGCCAGCAGTCTCCAGACAGGCTATCAGCCCCAGCATTTT. Its protein product is CASSLQTGYQPQHF.

The chain recombines TRBV28 with TRBJ2-3, with TRBD1 matching 7 bases. The junction had 6 bases not matched to a gene; V was cut back by 3 bases and J by 0 bases. Per germline, CDR1 MDHEN and CDR2 SYDVKM. This CDR3 spans 16 amino acids. CDR3 residues: CASSFPGQISTDTQYF. For the CDR3, the DNA is TGTGCCAGCAGTTTTCCGGGACAGATAAGCACAGATACGCAGTATTTT.

This sequence joins TRBV7-9 and TRBJ1-5, with D unclear. Germline assignment: CDR1 SEHNR and CDR2 FQNEAQ (reference sequence). This CDR3 spans 15 amino acids. V was trimmed by 1 base and J by 3 bases, leaving 10 bases between them. Here the CDR3 DNA reads TGTGCCAGCAGCTTAGGAGCACAGAACAATCAGCCCCAGCATTTT. Amino acids: CASSLGAQNNQPQHF.

The chain couples TRBV29-1 to TRBJ1-4, with D tentatively TRBD1 (5 bases). Germline assignment: CDR1 SQVTM and CDR2 ANQGSEA. Trimming took 4 bases from V and 4 from J, leaving 13 bases between them. This CDR3 has 14 amino acids. For the CDR3, the DNA is TGCAGCGTTGCAAAAGGGGCCTATAATGAAAAACTGTTTTTT. Its translation: CSVAKGAYNEKLFF.

The J gene is TRBJ2-5, the V gene TRBV18, with D maybe TRBD2 (6 bases). Trimming removed 3 bases from V and 2 bases from J, with 7 bases in between. CDR3 length equals 13 residues. CDR1 and CDR2 (germline): KGHSH, LQKENI. The CDR3 sequence: CASSPGGQETQYF. The CDR3 nucleotides read TGTGCCAGCTCACCCGGAGGGCAAGAGACCCAGTACTTC.

The J gene is TRBJ1-5, the V gene TRBV28; D is unresolved. The CDR3 consists of 14 residues. Germline V lookup: CDR1 MDHEN, CDR2 SYDVKM. The ends were cut back, 7 bases at V and 6 bases at J, with 16 bases in the middle. CDR3 in amino acids: CASNVYREGQPQHF. CDR3 in DNA: TGTGCCAGCAATGTCTATAGGGAGGGTCAGCCCCAGCATTTT.

The chain is built from TRBV4-1 and TRBJ2-7; 9 bases match TRBD1. The germline V gene encodes CDR1 MGHRA and CDR2 YSYEKL. Trimming at V came to 1 base and at J to 0 bases, leaving 13 bases not matched to a gene. CDR3 length equals 19 residues. This CDR3 is CASSQAMPGQGFISYEQYF. The CDR3 DNA is TGCGCCAGCAGCCAAGCGATGCCGGGACAGGGATTTATCTCCTACGAGCAGTACTTC.

The chain carries TRBV18 and TRBJ1-2, with D unresolved. This CDR3 has 13 amino acids. Germline-derived CDR1 and CDR2 are KGHSH and LQKENI. The V end lost 7 bases, the J end lost 4 bases, and 13 bases lay between the germline ends. The CDR3 sequence is CASLLSGLYGYTF. The CDR3 nucleotides are TGTGCCAGCTTACTTTCAGGCCTCTATGGCTACACCTTC.

The rearrangement joins TRBV9 to TRBJ1-2; no clear D. CDR1 SGDLS and CDR2 YYNGEE come from the germline V gene. This CDR3 contains 14 residues. With 1 base removed from V and 1 base from J, the gap between germline ends came to 8 bases. CDR3 sequence: CASSVNSDNYGYTF. CDR3 DNA sequence: TGTGCCAGCAGCGTAAATTCAGATAACTATGGCTACACCTTC. The variable domain in full, completed from reference TRBV9 and TRBJ1-2, reads DSGVTQTPKHLITATGQRVTLRCSPRSGDLSVYWYQQSLDQGLQFLIQYYNGEERAKGNILERFSAQQFPDLHSELNLSSLELGDSALYFCASSVNSDNYGYTFGSGTRLTVV.

CDR3 nucleotide sequence: TGTGCCAGCAGCTTAGGACGGGTGTCCTACGAGCAGTACTTC. Translation gives CASSLGRVSYEQYF. The V call is TRBV7-9, the J call TRBJ2-7; D gene uncertain. Germline loops: CDR1 SEHNR, CDR2 FQNEAQ (reference sequence). The CDR3 is 14 residues long. V lost 1 base and J lost 1, with 8 bases in between.

This clone was seen a few times. The gene calls are TRBV7-2 and TRBJ2-3; TRBD2 matches 10 bases. Losses at the gene ends were 4 bases for V and 0 bases for J; bases not matched to a gene: 4. Germline lookup yields CDR1 SGHTA and CDR2 FQGNSA. The CDR3 has 16 residues. The CDR3, as DNA: TGTGCCAGCAGCTCGGGACTAGCGCAGAGCACAGATACGCAGTATTTT. It translates to CASSSGLAQSTDTQYF.

The gene calls are TRBV4-2 and TRBJ2-5; D perhaps matches TRBD1 (5 bases). The germline CDR1 and CDR2 sequences are LGHNA and YNFKEQ. This CDR3 region has 15 residues. Trimming took 0 bases from V and 5 from J, leaving 13 bases between them. Here the CDR3 DNA reads TGTGCCAGCAGCCAAGAAAGGGGTTTAAGGGAGACCCAGTACTTC. It is translated as CASSQERGLRETQYF.